This T cell receptor (beta chain) was obtained from a study of T cell repertoires in cytomegalovirus infection. Across the study: Well-studied HLA-B-restricted epitopes and recently identified HLA-C-restricted epitopes of CMV were both used in the study. Carrying CMV and the relevant HLA type showed in public TCR beta signatures.

Study-wide points: HLA-C-restricted, CMV-specific TCR beta clonotypes were dominant ex vivo.

MiXCR, applied by TCRdb to the reads, yields one record per CDR3 protein. The top ten clones hold roughly 12% of a sample with about 920,000 distinct CDR3 sequences, about a third of them seen once. The CDR3 runs 16 residues. Looked up from germline, CDR1 is LNHNV and CDR2 is YYDKDF (reference sequence). Trimming took off 7 bases at V and 3 bases at J, with 19 bases between the two ends. This clonotype was counted between two and nine times. Its specificity is unknown. The receptor was isolated from a human donor in good health (CMV status not recorded). Some clones in this sample may be carry-over from other donors' samples. The sample here was cultured CD8+ T cells from PBMCs, taken from culture after CMV antigen stimulation. This chain uses TRBV15 with TRBJ1-5; D possibly corresponds to TRBD1 (5 bases). The chain's CDR3 is CATMPEIWGVNQPQHF. The CDR3 coding sequence is TGTGCCACCATGCCAGAGATATGGGGGGTCAATCAGCCCCAGCATTTT.